Following are 17 T cell receptor beta chains from one sample sequenced in a study of cytomegalovirus exposure and HLA in healthy donors. The study ran its PCR with 60 Vbeta and 13 Jbeta primers. Profiled with immunoSEQ multiplex PCR; TCRdb holds only in-frame clones, not every one. The sample has 120,000 or so clones, 75% to 85% seen once. Sequenced input: PBMCs. The receptor set was obtained from a female donor in good health and CMV-seropositive.

The rearrangement uses TRBV6-5 and TRBJ2-7, with 8 bases fitting TRBD2. Germline V CDR1 and CDR2: MNHEY, SVGAGI. The V gene end was trimmed by 0 bases and the J gene end by 7 bases; junction bases not matched to a gene: 5. The CDR3 consists of 14 residues. The CDR3 region has the DNA TGTGCCAGCAGTTACTCGCGGGGGGCACGGGAGCAGTACTTC. It codes for CASSYSRGAREQYF.

The chain carries TRBV5-3 and TRBJ2-1; tentatively, D is TRBD1 (6 bases). TRBV5-3 is an ORF; its function is uncertain. The CDR3 is 16 amino acids. V was cut by 5 bases and J by 2 bases, with 17 bases left in between. The CDR3 coding sequence is TGTGCCAGAAGTTACGTCGGTCACAGGGCCTACAATGAGCAGTTCTTC. Amino acids: CARSYVGHRAYNEQFF.

The chain recombines TRBV7-9 with TRBJ2-5; D might be TRBD1 (5 bases). The V gene's germline CDR1 is SEHNR and CDR2 FQNEAQ (reference sequence). The CDR3 has 15 amino acids. V gave up 2 bases and J gave up 4 bases, with 14 bases separating them. The CDR3 DNA reads as TGTGCCAGCAGCTTACAGGGTAGCCATGGAGAGACCCAGTACTTC. The encoded protein is CASSLQGSHGETQYF.

The chain carries TRBV6-5 and TRBJ1-5; the D is unclear. Germline CDR1 reads MNHEY; CDR2 reads SVGAGI. The CDR3 has 16 residues. V lost 4 bases to trimming and J lost 7 bases, with 20 bases between them. In DNA form, the CDR3 reads TGTGCCAGCAGTTCCCCGGGATTCGGGGTAGAACAGCCCCAGCATTTT. It specifies CASSSPGFGVEQPQHF.

This chain joins TRBV19 and TRBJ1-5; 7 bases match TRBD1. V lost 3 bases, J lost 1 base, and 6 bases stayed unmatched. The CDR3 runs 16 residues. CDR1 is LNHDA, CDR2 SQIVND, per germline (reference sequence). In nucleotides, the CDR3 is TGTGCCAGTAGTATGTCCGGGACAGTGAGCAATCAGCCCCAGCATTTT. This encodes CASSMSGTVSNQPQHF.

The CDR3 coding sequence is TGTGCCTGGATGGGGCCAGGGGGAAACACCATATATTTT. It encodes CAWMGPGGNTIYF. The chain employs TRBV30 and TRBJ1-3; D may be TRBD1 (5 bases). The V and J ends lost 4 bases and 4 bases respectively, with 11 bases between them. The CDR3 is 13 residues long. Germline loops: CDR1 GTSNPN, CDR2 SVGIG (reference sequence).

The CDR3, as DNA: TGTGCCAGCAGACAAGCGGGGACGTCCTACGAGCAGTACTTC. This translates into CASRQAGTSYEQYF. This chain joins TRBV2 and TRBJ2-7; 7 bases agree with TRBD2. With V trimmed by 6 bases and J by 1 base, 6 bases remained unmatched. This CDR3 is 14 amino acids long. The germline CDR1 and CDR2 sequences are SNHLY and FYNNEI.

The V call is TRBV2, the J call TRBJ2-3, with 12 bases matching TRBD2. CDR1 and CDR2 from the germline V gene are SNHLY and FYNNEI. Trimming cost V 9 bases and J 7 bases; bases outside gene matches: 8. The CDR3 contains 14 residues. The CDR3 DNA reads TGTGCCAGACGACTAGCGGGGGATGAGTATACGCAGTATTTT. It encodes CARRLAGDEYTQYF.

The chain uses TRBV27 and TRBJ1-2, with D possibly matching TRBD1 (5 bases). Per germline, CDR1 MNHEY and CDR2 SMNVEV (reference sequence). The ends were cut back, 8 bases at V and 1 base at J, with 11 bases in the middle. The CDR3 length is 13 residues. This CDR3 reads CASGEDSNYGYTF. CDR3 nucleotides: TGTGCCAGCGGAGAAGACAGTAACTATGGCTACACCTTC.

The chain uses TRBV5-1 and TRBJ2-3, with D maybe TRBD2 (7 bases). V was cut by 0 bases and J by 1 base, with 9 bases left in between. The V gene's germline CDR1 is SGHRS and CDR2 YFSETQ. The CDR3 is made up of 15 amino acids. DNA for the CDR3: TGCGCCAGCAGCTTGGGAGGGGGGGGCACAGATACGCAGTATTTT. It specifies CASSLGGGGTDTQYF.

The CDR3 here is CASTRDRDSYEQYF. In nucleotides, the CDR3 is TGTGCCAGCACCAGGGACAGGGATTCCTACGAGCAGTACTTC. The J gene is TRBJ2-7, the V gene TRBV27; 9 nucleotides match TRBD1. Germline trimming cut 7 bases from V and 1 base from J; bases unmatched to any gene: 5. Germline loops: CDR1 MNHEY, CDR2 SMNVEV (reference sequence). The CDR3 length is 14 residues.

The rearrangement joins TRBV2 to TRBJ2-2; TRBD1 matches at 10 bases. V dropped 4 bases and J dropped 6; count of bases not matched to a gene: 5. This CDR3 has 15 residues. Germline lookup yields CDR1 SNHLY and CDR2 FYNNEI. The CDR3 sequence: CASSARTGGPGELFF. Here the CDR3 DNA reads TGTGCCAGCAGTGCCAGGACAGGGGGTCCCGGGGAGCTGTTTTTT.

The V gene is TRBV6-1, the J gene TRBJ2-7; tentatively, D is TRBD2 (5 bases). The CDR3 spans 13 residues. CDR1 and CDR2 from the germline V gene are MNHNS and SASEGT. Trimming left V 3 bases short and J 4 bases short, with 10 bases between. CDR3 residues: CASSELRGYEQYF. The CDR3 DNA sequence: TGTGCCAGCAGTGAGTTAAGAGGGTACGAGCAGTACTTC.

The CDR3, as DNA: TGTGCCAGCAGCCCCTCCGCGGGGCACGGGGAGCTGTTTTTT. This codes for CASSPSAGHGELFF. The chain carries TRBV11-3 and TRBJ2-2; maybe TRBD2 (6 bases). Between the trimmed V and J ends, which lost 5 bases and 7 bases, there was a span of 14 bases. Germline assignment: CDR1 SGHNT and CDR2 YENEEA. The CDR3 has 14 residues.

This chain joins TRBV5-8 and TRBJ2-5; TRBD2 aligns across 10 bases. With V trimmed by 1 base and J by 1 base, 1 base remained unmatched. There are 15 residues in the CDR3. Germline loops: CDR1 SGHTS, CDR2 YDEGEE. The CDR3, as DNA: TGTGCCAGCAGCTTGAGCGGGGGGGCCCAAGAGACCCAGTACTTC. Amino acid sequence: CASSLSGGAQETQYF.

The chain recombines TRBV28 with TRBJ2-3; D gene ambiguous. The CDR3 runs 14 residues. Germline CDR1 MDHEN, CDR2 SYDVKM. V shed 8 bases and J shed 1 base, with 13 bases lying between them. CDR3 protein: CASSLAAGTDTQYF. CDR3 DNA sequence: TGTGCCAGCTCACTTGCGGCGGGCACAGATACGCAGTATTTT.

This clone was seen a few times. The rearrangement joins TRBV7-8 to TRBJ1-2; D is unresolved. The CDR3 extends over 15 amino acids. Trimming left V 5 bases short and J 1 base short, with 14 bases between. From germline, CDR1 is SGHVS and CDR2 FQNEAQ. CDR3 DNA: TGTGCCAGCAGCACCACCCCGGGGAATAACTATGGCTACACCTTC. This encodes CASSTTPGNNYGYTF.